A selection of T cell receptor beta chains follows, all from one sample in a study of shared clonotypes between healthy human individuals. Here immunoSEQ multiplex PCR was the method, and the copy in TCRdb shows in-frame clones only, minus some. The table includes approximately 1.9 million clones, over 85% detected once. The material sequenced was naive CD8+ T cells from PBMCs. Receptors originate from a man between 18 and 35 years old in good health. Some clones in this sample may be carry-over from other donors' samples. CDR3s include the opening cysteine and the closing phenylalanine or tryptophan. D genes are given only for firm matches. Clone size is given for some rows only: seen once, a few or many times, or a class if the clone is expanded.

TRBV2	-	TRBD1	TRBJ1-1	TGTGCCAGCAGTGAGACCGGGACAGGGTGGGGGGACACTGAAGCTTTCTTT	CASSETGTGWGDTEAFF
TRBV19	-	TRBD1	TRBJ2-7	TGTGCCAGTAGCCCGGGACAGACCTACGAGCAGTACTTC	CASSPGQTYEQYF
TRBV5-8	-	TRBD1	TRBJ2-7	TGTGCCAGCAGCTTGGGACAGGGGAAGCGGGACGAGCAGTACTTC	CASSLGQGKRDEQYF
TRBV2	-	-	TRBJ1-3	TGTGCCAGCAGTCATACCTCGGAGGGGGCTGGAAACACCATATATTTT	CASSHTSEGAGNTIYF
TRBV9	-	TRBD2	TRBJ2-7	TGTGCCAGCAGCGTGGCGGGAGGACTGTCCTACGAGCAGCACTTC	CASSVAGGLSYEQHF
TRBV19	-	TRBD1	TRBJ2-5	TGTGCCAGTGCCCCCCGACAGGGGTCAGGAGAGACCCAGTACTTC	CASAPRQGSGETQYF
TRBV4-1	-	-	TRBJ1-1	TGCGCCAGCAAAGGAGGTAACAGGGTGAACACTGAAGCTTTCTTT	CASKGGNRVNTEAFF
TRBV6-5	-	-	TRBJ1-1	TGTGCCAGCAGTTACTCGGGCAGGGAGGACACTGAAGCTTTCTTT	CASSYSGREDTEAFF
TRBV7-9	-	TRBD1	TRBJ2-7	TGTGCCAGCAGCCCCCGGACAGGGGTATACGAGCAGTACTTC	CASSPRTGVYEQYF
TRBV6-5	-	-	TRBJ1-1	TGTGCCAGCAGTTTCGAGGGAGAGGAGAACACTGAAGCTTTCTTT	CASSFEGEENTEAFF
TRBV11-2	-	-	TRBJ2-1	TGTGCCAGCAGCCCTATGACAGCGGACAATGAGCAGTTCTTC	CASSPMTADNEQFF
TRBV25-1	-	-	TRBJ2-3	TGTGCCAGCAGTGATTCTCGGGGGGCCGTAGATACGCAGTATTTT	CASSDSRGAVDTQYF
TRBV11-2	once	-	TRBJ2-7	TGTGCCAGCAGCTTAGGTTTCTTGGAGCAGTACTTC	CASSLGFLEQYF
TRBV27	once	-	TRBJ2-1	TGTGCCAGCAGTTTATACAGGAGCAACAATGAGCAGTTCTTC	CASSLYRSNNEQFF
TRBV6-5	once	TRBD1	TRBJ1-2	TGTGCCAGCAGCCCGACAGGGGCAGGGGGCTACACCTTC	CASSPTGAGGYTF
TRBV19	-	TRBD1	TRBJ1-5	TGTGCCAGTAGCACTTCGGGGGACAGCTTCTTTCAGCCCCAGCATTTT	CASSTSGDSFFQPQHF
TRBV19	-	-	TRBJ2-1	TGTGCCAGTAGTGGCGGGCTTGAGCAGTTCTTC	CASSGGLEQFF
TRBV18	-	TRBD1	TRBJ1-4	TGTGCCAGCTCACCACCTGGGACAGTTACAACTAATGAAAAACTGTTTTTT	CASSPPGTVTTNEKLFF
TRBV7-9	-	-	TRBJ2-7	TGTGCCAGCAGCTTGGTGGAGCCCCCGCAGTACTTC	CASSLVEPPQYF
TRBV6-1	-	-	TRBJ1-1	TGTGCCAGCAGTGAAGTTAGGCGGGGTCCTGAAGCTTTCTTT	CASSEVRRGPEAFF
TRBV29-1	-	TRBD1	TRBJ2-1	TGCAGCGTCGAAAAAACAGGGGGCTCCTACAATGAGCAGTTCTTC	CSVEKTGGSYNEQFF
TRBV14	-	-	TRBJ1-1	TGTGCCAGCAGCCAAACGTGGGGAGGGAGCACTGAAGCTTTCTTT	CASSQTWGGSTEAFF
TRBV5-4	-	TRBD2	TRBJ2-1	TGTGCCAGCAGCTTGAGGCGGGAGACCTACAATGAGCAGTTCTTC	CASSLRRETYNEQFF
TRBV9	-	TRBD1	TRBJ2-7	TGTGCCAGCAGCGGAGGACAGGGACGTGAGCAGTACTTC	CASSGGQGREQYF
TRBV15	-	TRBD2	TRBJ2-1	TGTGCCACCAGCATAAGCCGGACTAGCGGAGTCAATGAGCAGTTCTTC	CATSISRTSGVNEQFF